The clone carrying this T cell receptor (beta chain) was counted only a few times. The target antigen is unknown. CDR3 length: 13 residues. The germline V gene encodes CDR1 DFQATT and CDR2 SNEGSKA (reference sequence). Trimming cost V 8 bases and J 4 bases, with 15 bases left between them. The data derive from a study of CD8 T cells in ankylosing spondylitis. Notes on the study in general: Reportedly, disease-linked clones are significantly enriched in ankylosing spondylitis patients' matched synovial fluid. A subset of motif variants has previously been described in the synovial fluid and blood of reactive arthritis. A motif in TCR beta, a set of 8 or 9 highly homologous variants, appeared characteristic of ankylosing spondylitis blood.

TCRdb fed the 5' RACE reads into MiXCR, producing one record per CDR3 protein. Altogether about 220,000 distinct CDR3 sequences are present, around 7.9% being singletons, with the ten largest covering 12% to 15%. The TCR sequence derives from a male donor with ankylosing spondylitis. The V call is TRBV20-1, the J call TRBJ2-4, with D perhaps being TRBD1 or TRBD2 (5 bases each). What was sequenced was blood, either unsorted or a sorted T cell fraction (not recorded which). CDR3 bases: TGCAGTTCCGGGGCGGGCGAAAAAAACATTCAGTACTTC. It specifies CSSGAGEKNIQYF.